This entry describes one T cell receptor beta chain. As yet, its antigen is unknown. These data come from a study of OX40 agonist ivuxolimab in advanced cancers. Across the study: Past anti-PD-1, anti-PD-L1 or anti-CTLA-4 therapy was accepted, and roughly 37% had received some. General study results and limits: By week 6 at 0.1 to 3.0 mg/kg, blood CD4+ and CD8+ T cells had expanded clonally.

Data came from immunoSEQ multiplex PCR; TCRdb stores just in-frame clones and leaves some out. The sample contains fewer than 80,000 clones, around 91% of which appear only once. Germline-derived CDR1 and CDR2 are SGHTS and YDEGEE. Trimming removed 2 bases from V and 3 bases from J, with 8 bases in between. This CDR3 is built from 13 residues. This sample comprised CD4+ or CD8+ T cells sorted from blood, obtained in a trial of the OX40 agonist ivuxolimab. The V gene is TRBV5-8, the J gene TRBJ1-1; D uncertain. This TCR derives from an adult with an advanced solid tumor such as melanoma, head and neck, liver or kidney cancer. The DNA for the CDR3 is TGTGCCAGCAGCTTCGGGAGGTACACTGAAGCTTTCTTT. Encoded protein: CASSFGRYTEAFF.